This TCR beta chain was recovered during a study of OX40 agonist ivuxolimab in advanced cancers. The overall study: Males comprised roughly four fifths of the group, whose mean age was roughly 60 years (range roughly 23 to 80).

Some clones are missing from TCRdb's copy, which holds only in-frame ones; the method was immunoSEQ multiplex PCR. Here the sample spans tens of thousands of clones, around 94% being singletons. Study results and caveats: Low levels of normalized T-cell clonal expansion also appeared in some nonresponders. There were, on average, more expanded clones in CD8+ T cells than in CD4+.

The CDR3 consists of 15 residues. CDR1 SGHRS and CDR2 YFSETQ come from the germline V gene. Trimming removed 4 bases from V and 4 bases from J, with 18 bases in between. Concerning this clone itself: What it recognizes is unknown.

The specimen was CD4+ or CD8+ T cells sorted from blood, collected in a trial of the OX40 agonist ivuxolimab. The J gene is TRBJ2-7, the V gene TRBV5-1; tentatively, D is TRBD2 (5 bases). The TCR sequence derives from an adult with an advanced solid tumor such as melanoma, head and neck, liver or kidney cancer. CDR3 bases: TGCGCCAGCAGCCGACAACTAGAAGTCTTTTACGAGCAGTACTTC. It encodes CASSRQLEVFYEQYF.